The 13 T cell receptor beta chains presented below share a single source sample, sequenced in a study of T cells in Graves' hyperthyroidism and ophthalmopathy. TCR beta CDR3 region amplification was performed from RNA transcripts. HTBI primers drove first-round RT-PCR of the TCR CDR3. TCRdb analysed the multiplex PCR reads with MiXCR anew, one entry per CDR3 protein. The sample holds 500,000 to 750,000 distinct CDR3 sequences, roughly 14% seen once. The sequenced material came from blood. These receptors all stem from a woman aged 25-40 years with Graves' hyperthyroidism.

The table lists this clonotype with many counts. This rearrangement joins TRBV30 to TRBJ2-7; a possible D gene is TRBD1 (6 bases). The CDR3 runs 12 residues. The germline V and J ends were trimmed by 2 bases and 3 bases, with 8 bases remaining between them. Germline CDR1 GTSNPN, CDR2 SVGIG (reference sequence). The CDR3 coding sequence is TGTGCCTGGAGTTTGGACAGCTACGAGCAGTACTTC. It codes for CAWSLDSYEQYF.

CDR3 DNA sequence: TGTGCCATCGGACGGACAGGGGGGAATGAAAAACTGTTTTTT. It encodes CAIGRTGGNEKLFF. The chain uses TRBV10-3 and TRBJ1-4; 10 nucleotides line up with TRBD1. CDR3 size: 14 residues. With 8 bases clipped from V and 5 bases from J, the junction kept 5 bases outside the gene matches. In germline, CDR1 is ENHRY, CDR2 SYGVKD.

The chain combines TRBV7-2 with TRBJ2-1; D is perhaps TRBD1 (6 bases). Germline V CDR1 and CDR2: SGHTA, FQGNSA. Trimming removed 5 bases from V and 8 bases from J, with 13 bases in between. This CDR3 is built from 13 residues. The CDR3 sequence is CASSHTGIDEQFF. Written as DNA, the CDR3 is TGTGCCAGCAGCCACACAGGGATTGATGAGCAGTTCTTC.

This clonotype was seen more than once but under ten times. The chain carries TRBV18 and TRBJ1-5; 11 bases are shared with TRBD1. J gave up 0 bases and V 6 bases, and 4 bases lay outside the gene matches. The CDR3 has 16 residues. Germline V gene sequence: CDR1 KGHSH, CDR2 LQKENI. The CDR3 DNA follows: TGTGCCAGCTCCCGCGGGACAGGGGGTAGCAATCAGCCCCAGCATTTT. Translation: CASSRGTGGSNQPQHF.

This CDR3 reads CASTSRRYEQYF. As DNA, the CDR3 is TGTGCCAGCACCTCCCGAAGATACGAGCAGTACTTC. The J gene is TRBJ2-7, the V gene TRBV28; D is ambiguous. This CDR3 region has 12 residues. The V end was cut by 7 bases, the J end by 4 bases, with 11 bases between. Per the germline V gene, CDR1 is MDHEN and CDR2 is SYDVKM.

The J gene is TRBJ2-7, the V gene TRBV6-1, with D perhaps matching TRBD1 or TRBD2 (5 bases each). V dropped 5 bases and J dropped 5 bases, with 19 bases sitting between them. Germline CDR1 and CDR2: MNHNS and SASEGT. The CDR3 loop spans 15 amino acids. The CDR3 DNA reads as TGTGCCAGCAGTTATGGGTTCGGGGAAGGGGACGAGCAGTACTTC. Protein sequence: CASSYGFGEGDEQYF.

This clonotype was counted between two and nine times. A read error may produce the germline difference seen at one junction end. The V gene is TRBV20-1, the J gene TRBJ1-2; 10 bases match TRBD1. Germline V CDR1 and CDR2: DFQATT, SNEGSKA (reference sequence). The CDR3 loop spans 16 amino acids. CDR3 loop: CSARDRGRREVYGYTF. The CDR3 nucleotides are TGCAGTGCTCGAGACAGGGGGCGCCGGGAGGTCTATGGCTACACCTTC.

The chain uses TRBV2 and TRBJ1-5; weak D call: TRBD1 (5 bases). Per germline, CDR1 SNHLY and CDR2 FYNNEI. Trimming took 4 bases from V and 8 from J, leaving 9 bases between them. The CDR3 contains 12 residues. This CDR3 is CASSGQWEPQHF. CDR3 bases: TGTGCCAGCAGTGGACAGTGGGAGCCCCAGCATTTT.

This clonotype was seen more than once but under ten times. This may stem from a read error, because a much larger clone lies one nucleotide away. This rearrangement joins TRBV20-1 to TRBJ2-7; 10 bases agree with TRBD2. The CDR3 has 14 amino acids. CDR1 is DFQATT and CDR2 is SNEGSKA in the germline V gene (reference sequence). The CDR3 loop reads CGARPSGSSYEQYF. The CDR3 DNA reads TGCGGTGCTAGACCTAGCGGGAGTTCCTACGAGCAGTACTTC.

The CDR3 DNA is TGCGCCAGCAGTGAATCCAGGCTGACCACCTATGGCTACACCTTC. Amino acid sequence: CASSESRLTTYGYTF. This sequence joins TRBV10-2 and TRBJ1-2; no definite D call. V was trimmed by 3 bases and J by 4 bases, leaving 15 bases between them. The CDR3 sequence is 15 residues long. Germline CDR1 is WSHSY and CDR2 is SAAADI.

This clonotype was detected a few times. J is TRBJ2-1 and V is TRBV11-3; D perhaps matches TRBD2 (7 bases). CDR3 size: 17 residues. V gave up 4 bases and J gave up 6 bases, with 22 bases separating them. CDR1 and CDR2 from the germline V gene are SGHNT and YENEEA. The CDR3 reads CASSSSLGRAGANEQFF. DNA for the CDR3: TGTGCCAGCAGCTCCAGCCTAGGGCGGGCGGGGGCCAATGAGCAGTTCTTC.

This clonotype occurred many times. The CDR3 spells CASSPNVGGVEQFF. As DNA, the CDR3 is TGTGCCAGCAGTCCCAACGTTGGGGGCGTCGAGCAGTTCTTC. J is TRBJ2-1 and V is TRBV12-3 or TRBV12-4, with a tentative D call TRBD1 (6 bases). CDR3 size: 14 residues. V was trimmed by 5 bases and J by 10 bases, leaving 18 bases between them.

This clonotype was recorded at least ten times. The rearrangement links TRBV5-5 to TRBJ2-3; D not resolved. CDR3 length equals 15 residues. The germline gives CDR1 SGHKS, CDR2 YYEKEE (reference sequence). V lost 0 bases to trimming and J lost 2 bases, with 10 bases between them. The CDR3 bases are TGTGCCAGCAGCTTGGAGAGGTTCTTCACAGATACGCAGTATTTT. It specifies CASSLERFFTDTQYF. Full variable domain (missing parts from reference TRBV5-5 and TRBJ2-3): DAGVTQSPTHLIKTRGQQVTLRCSPISGHKSVSWYQQVLGQGPQFIFQYYEKEERGRGNFPDRFSARQFPNYSSELNVNALLLGDSALYLCASSLERFFTDTQYFGPGTRLTVL.